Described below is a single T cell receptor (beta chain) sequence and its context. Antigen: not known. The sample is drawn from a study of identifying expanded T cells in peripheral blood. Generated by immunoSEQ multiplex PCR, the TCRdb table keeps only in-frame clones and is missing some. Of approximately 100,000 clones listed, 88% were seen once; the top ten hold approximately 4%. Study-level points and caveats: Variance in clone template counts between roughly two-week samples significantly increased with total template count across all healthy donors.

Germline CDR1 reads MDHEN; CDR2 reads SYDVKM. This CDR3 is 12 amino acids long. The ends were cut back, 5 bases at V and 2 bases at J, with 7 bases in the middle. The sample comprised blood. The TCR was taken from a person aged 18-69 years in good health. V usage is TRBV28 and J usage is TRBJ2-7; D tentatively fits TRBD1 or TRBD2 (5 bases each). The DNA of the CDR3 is TGTGCCAGCAGTGGGGACGCCTACGAGCAGTACTTC. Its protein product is CASSGDAYEQYF.